A selection of T cell receptor beta chains follows, all from one sample in a study of blood T cell repertoires in COVID-19. Sequencing was performed with immunoSEQ multiplex PCR; in TCRdb, only in-frame clones are kept and a portion is missing. The sample carries about 280,000 clones, about 90% recorded once. The specimen sequenced was peripheral blood. The source of these receptors is a woman aged 25 to 39 who had recovered from COVID-19. Both conserved end residues are part of each CDR3.

V: TRBV28; CDR3: CASSSIGTSGPYEQYF
V: TRBV25-1; CDR3: CASSELAGGHYTGELFF
V: TRBV27; CDR3: CASSDRFSNQPQHF
V: TRBV7-9; CDR3: CASSSRGEQYF
V: TRBV6-2/TRBV6-3; CDR3: CASSYSVASADTQYF
V: TRBV13; CDR3: CASSTRDRGLLNEQYF
V: TRBV10-3; CDR3: CAIRPGTSPHGELFF
V: TRBV5-1; CDR3: CASSLQGLSRGYTF
V: TRBV18; CDR3: CASSRTSGQNEQFF
V: TRBV2; CDR3: CASSEPGIYEQYF
V: TRBV5-1; CDR3: CASSLETPRDTGELFF
V: TRBV11-3; CDR3: CASSFAGGPDGELFF
V: TRBV9; CDR3: CASSEGTGKPYEQYF
V: TRBV5-4; CDR3: CASSPRTGNEQYF
V: TRBV7-2; CDR3: CASSLDPAGGVELFF
V: TRBV19; CDR3: CATGTASYEQYF
V: TRBV19; CDR3: CASSLRGDGYTF
V: TRBV5-5; CDR3: CASSVREGQTQYF
V: TRBV30; CDR3: CAWSGGLGTEAFF
V: TRBV25-1; CDR3: CASSASVQRSEQFF
V: TRBV7-2; CDR3: CASSLEVARYYEQYF
V: TRBV7-3; CDR3: CAGEVTGIGSSPLHF
V: TRBV11-2; CDR3: CASSIGPPGVDNYGYTF
V: TRBV5-4; CDR3: CASSSPGGLGIYNEQFF
V: TRBV28; CDR3: CASSFSGGWGTEAFF
V: TRBV2; CDR3: CASSEWGGGQETQYF
V: TRBV5-1; CDR3: CASSGGHTPTEAFF
V: TRBV5-1; CDR3: CASSLGRLSAETQYF
V: TRBV4-1; CDR3: CASSQLAGGPKTQYF
V: TRBV11-1; CDR3: CASSLSGYNEQFF
V: TRBV18; CDR3: CASSPLLGEQFF
V: TRBV7-9; CDR3: CASSLALAGWADTQYF
V: TRBV28; CDR3: CASSLGGGYTF
V: TRBV7-6; CDR3: CASRSGDEQYF
V: TRBV6-1; CDR3: CASSKGTIGNYNSPLHF
V: TRBV6-6; CDR3: CASRATGVKTEAFF
V: TRBV10-3; CDR3: CAIGTASTDTQYF
V: TRBV3-1/TRBV3-2; CDR3: CASSQARRTGSGHEQYF
V: TRBV7-3; CDR3: CASSFLQGETQYF
V: TRBV4-2; CDR3: CASSQDGSGYTF
V: TRBV7-9; CDR3: CASSHTMSNEKLFF
V: TRBV5-1; CDR3: CASSLQGDNSPLHF
V: TRBV2; CDR3: CASSDEASGIQETQYF
V: TRBV28; CDR3: CASSLNGRTGNTIYF
V: TRBV19; CDR3: CASSITGMGTEAFF
V: TRBV28; CDR3: CASSPRGQARSSVLTF
V: TRBV4-1; CDR3: CASSQERRSQETQYF
V: TRBV11-3; CDR3: CASSLMSGRGTDTQYF
V: TRBV3-1/TRBV3-2; CDR3: CASSQAGSGSSYEQYF
V: TRBV12-3/TRBV12-4; CDR3: CASSLAGGTEAFF
V: TRBV11-2; CDR3: CASSLDRSGRTDTQYF
V: TRBV24-1; CDR3: CATSDALEVSGELFF
V: TRBV5-1; CDR3: CASSSRQGTYSPLHF